This T cell receptor (beta chain) was sequenced during a study of shared T cell receptors in the human thymus (dated by TCRdb to the early 2020s). Describing the broader study: The study examined how the human thymus generates shared, self-reactive T-cell receptor alpha chains.

There are 15 amino acids in the CDR3, from cysteine to phenylalanine inclusive. This entry keeps only the CDR3 DNA: 45 bases, framed from base 1. This clone showed up just once. Its recognized antigen is unknown. No clone much larger than this one lies a single base away; base qualities are absent. Library creation used the immunoSEQ multiplex PCR assay. As stored in TCRdb, this immuneACCESS dataset retains in-frame rearrangements with V and J assigned. A fraction of the clones does not appear; measured against another copy, unresolved V genes explain less than half of the discrepancy, and the remainder lacks a known reason. Here the sample has hundreds of thousands of clones; 95% occur a single time. The ten largest clones represent roughly 0.02% of the sample.

This chain joins TRBV21-1 to TRBJ2-7. TRBV21-1 is a known pseudogene. The clonotype comes from a human donor. Sequencing used thymocytes. Here the CDR3 is given as CASSTRARAPWEQYF. The base sequence is TGTGCCAGCAGCACGAGAGCTAGGGCTCCCTGGGAGCAGTACTTC.